Following are 3 T cell receptor beta chains from one sample sequenced in a study of blood T cell repertoires in COVID-19. Sequencing used immunoSEQ multiplex PCR; TCRdb keeps in-frame clones, though not all of them. The sample yields about 480,000 clones, approximately 91% seen once. The sequenced material came from peripheral blood. All receptors derive from a woman aged 45 to 65 with COVID-19, enrolled during active disease.

Concerning this clone: This sample includes further DNA sequences coding for the same CDR3. The chain uses TRBV6-1 and TRBJ1-5; 7 bases match TRBD1. V lost 0 bases and J lost 7; bases outside the gene matches: 0. CDR3 size: 13 residues. CDR1 is MNHNS and CDR2 is SASEGT in the germline V gene. The CDR3 sequence is CASSEARGQPQHF. The CDR3 nucleotides are TGTGCCAGCAGTGAAGCCAGGGGGCAGCCCCAGCATTTT.

CDR3 region: CAWSVGGGPQETQYF. CDR3 sequence (DNA): TGTGCCTGGAGTGTGGGTGGGGGCCCACAAGAGACCCAGTACTTC. The chain couples TRBV30 to TRBJ2-5; D might be TRBD1 (6 bases). Germline V gene data show CDR1 as GTSNPN and CDR2 as SVGIG (reference sequence). The CDR3 sequence is 15 residues long. V gave up 0 bases and J gave up 2 bases, with 13 bases separating them.

CDR3 in amino acids: CASSVQGANYGYTF. The CDR3 nucleotides read TGTGCCAGTAGTGTACAGGGAGCTAACTATGGCTACACCTTC. This chain links TRBV19 with TRBJ1-2; tentatively, D is TRBD1 (6 bases). Germline values: CDR1 LNHDA, CDR2 SQIVND (reference sequence). V gave up 5 bases and J gave up 0 bases, with 10 bases separating them. The CDR3 consists of 14 residues.